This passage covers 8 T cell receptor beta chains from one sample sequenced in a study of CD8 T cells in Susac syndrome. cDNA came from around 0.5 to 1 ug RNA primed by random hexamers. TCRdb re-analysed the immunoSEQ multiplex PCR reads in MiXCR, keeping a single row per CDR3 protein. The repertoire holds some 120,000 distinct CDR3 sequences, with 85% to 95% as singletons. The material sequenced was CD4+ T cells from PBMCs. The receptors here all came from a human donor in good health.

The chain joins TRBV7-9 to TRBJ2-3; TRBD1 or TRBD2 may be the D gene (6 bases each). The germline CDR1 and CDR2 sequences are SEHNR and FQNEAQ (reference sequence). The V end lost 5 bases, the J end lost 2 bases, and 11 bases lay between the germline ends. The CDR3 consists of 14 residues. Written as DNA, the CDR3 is TGTGCCAGCAGCCGGAGGGACAACACAGATACGCAGTATTTT. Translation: CASSRRDNTDTQYF.

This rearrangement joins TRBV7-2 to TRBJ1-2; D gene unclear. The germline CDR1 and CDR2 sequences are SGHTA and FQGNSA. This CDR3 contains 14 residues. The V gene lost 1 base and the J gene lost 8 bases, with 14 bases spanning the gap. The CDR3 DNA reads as TGTGCCAGCAGCTTAGGGGCCAAAGCGAAAGGCTACACCTTC. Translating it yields CASSLGAKAKGYTF.

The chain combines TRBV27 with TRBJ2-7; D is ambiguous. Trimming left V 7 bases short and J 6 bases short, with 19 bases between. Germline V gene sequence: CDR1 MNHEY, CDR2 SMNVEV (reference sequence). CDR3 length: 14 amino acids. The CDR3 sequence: CASTRLVGVAEQYF. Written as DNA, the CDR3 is TGTGCCAGCACCCGCCTAGTAGGAGTAGCCGAGCAGTACTTC.

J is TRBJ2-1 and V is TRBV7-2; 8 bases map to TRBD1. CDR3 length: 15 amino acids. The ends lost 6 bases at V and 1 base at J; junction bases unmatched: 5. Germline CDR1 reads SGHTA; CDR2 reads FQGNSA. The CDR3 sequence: CASRPQGASYNEQFF. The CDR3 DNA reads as TGTGCCAGCAGACCGCAGGGGGCTTCCTACAATGAGCAGTTCTTC.

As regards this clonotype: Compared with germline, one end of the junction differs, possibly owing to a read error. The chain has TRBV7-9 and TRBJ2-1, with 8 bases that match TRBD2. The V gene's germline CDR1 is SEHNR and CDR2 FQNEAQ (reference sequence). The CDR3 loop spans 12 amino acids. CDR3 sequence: CASSLALAERFF. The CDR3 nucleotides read TGTGCCAGCAGCTTAGCACTAGCGGAGCGGTTCTTC. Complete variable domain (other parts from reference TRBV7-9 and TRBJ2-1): DTGVSQNPRHKITKRGQNVTFRCDPISEHNRLYWYRQTLGQGPEFLTYFQNEAQLEKSRLLSDRFSAERPKGSFSTLEIQRTEQGDSAMYLCASSLALAERFFGPGTRLTVL.

The CDR3 bases are TGTGCCAGCAGTCAATGGGACACGGTCATGTCGGAGACCCAGTACTTC. It translates to CASSQWDTVMSETQYF. V usage is TRBV6-1 and J usage is TRBJ2-5; D perhaps matches TRBD1 (6 bases). The CDR3 loop spans 16 amino acids. Trimming took off 5 bases at V and 5 bases at J, with 21 bases between the two ends. Per the germline V gene, CDR1 is MNHNS and CDR2 is SASEGT.

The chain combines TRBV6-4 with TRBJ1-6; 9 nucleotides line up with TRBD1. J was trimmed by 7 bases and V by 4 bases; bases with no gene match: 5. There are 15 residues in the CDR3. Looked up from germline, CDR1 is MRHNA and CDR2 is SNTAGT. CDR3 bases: TGTGCCAGCAGTGTCCAGGGACAGGGAAATTCACCCCTCCACTTT. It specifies CASSVQGQGNSPLHF.

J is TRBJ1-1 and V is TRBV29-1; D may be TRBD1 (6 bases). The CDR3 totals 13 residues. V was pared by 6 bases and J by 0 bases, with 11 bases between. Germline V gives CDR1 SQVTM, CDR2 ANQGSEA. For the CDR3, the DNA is TGCAGCGTGAATGGACAGATGAACACTGAAGCTTTCTTT. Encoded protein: CSVNGQMNTEAFF.